The sequence of this T cell receptor (beta chain) was determined in a study of T cells in Graves' hyperthyroidism and ophthalmopathy (dated by TCRdb to the late 2010s). Describing the broader study: Peripheral blood was sampled at the time of initial diagnosis, prior to any treatment. Following sampling, methimazole starting at 30 mg daily was given to hyperthyroidism patients, and high-dose intravenous methylprednisolone was given to ophthalmopathy patients. In addition, the study compared T-cell repertoires in thyroid tissue and in blood from several Graves' hyperthyroidism patients. An independent validation cohort of about 20 hyperthyroidism patients and approximately 15 patients who later progressed to ophthalmopathy tested prospective prediction of ophthalmopathy. The paper describes TCR Vbeta CDR3 sequencing of about 140 peripheral blood samples, made up of around 41 ophthalmopathy patients, 70 to 80 hyperthyroidism patients and 17 progressor patients. The roughly 94 discovery patients were randomly split 7:3 into training and test sets. A discovery cohort of about a hundred patients, 43 with Graves' ophthalmopathy and over 55 with stable Graves' hyperthyroidism, was used to find distinguishing TCR V-J signatures.

The germline V gene provides CDR1 MNHEY and CDR2 SVGAGI. V is reduced by 0 bases and J by 4 bases, leaving a spacing of 12 bases between them. The CDR3 measures 15 amino acids from cysteine to phenylalanine. Only the CDR3 portion is preserved as DNA: 45 bases, with reading frame beginning at the first base. The TCR beta CDR3 regions were amplified from the RNA transcripts. A first-round RT-PCR of the TCR CDR3 used the HTBI primer set with the Qiagen OneStep RT-PCR kit. A second multiplex PCR round built the libraries, followed by size selection and purification. Libraries were sequenced paired-end with 100 bp reads on an Illumina HiSeq2000. Regarding the original processing steps: SOAPnuke was used to process the raw data, with reads discarded if the reads contained adapters or uncalled bases, had a mean Phred below 15, or lacked an exact constant-primer or identifier match. COPE v1.2.5 was used to merge high-quality paired reads, and clonotypes were defined as unique nucleotide sequences. MiTCR v1.1 was used to align clonotypes to the IMGT TRBV, TRBD and TRBJ reference segments. The analysis was restricted to V-J combinations with a frequency above 0.0001, which together covered 99% to 99.2% of the repertoires. A TCS score was defined as the ratio of F50 (clonal expansion) to E x V (chaos), with BLOSUM62-based TCRdist applied between CDR3 peptides within each V-J. Welch's t-statistics and random forest reduced around 550 V-J features to roughly 13, which were used in a naive Bayes classifier (R e1071). TCRdb trimmed public reads at Q25 via fastp, called clones via MiXCR and kept in-frame beta chains. Each CDR3 protein appears once, grouped with its most common genes and DNA. The V and J calls follow TCRdb's processing rather than the paper's. The sample yields roughly 380,000 distinct CDR3 sequences; about 14% were counted once. The ten most abundant clones make up 11% of the sample.

Broader findings and caveats from the paper: Blood samples also contained most of the expanded thyroid clonotypes (frequency above 0.001), which suggests that blood repertoires may reflect thyroid immune responses. Sample size was not statistically predetermined, and blinding of investigators to group allocation was not performed. In cross-validation, a model built on a 13 V-J signature told ophthalmopathy apart from stable hyperthyroidism with under 90% sensitivity and about 81% specificity, and in testing the same model reached 80%/75%. In validation, the model predicted progression to ophthalmopathy with 55% to 71% sensitivity and 72% to 85% specificity, a median of roughly seven months before onset.

Stable Graves' hyperthyroidism was defined as the absence of progression to ophthalmopathy over 18 months of follow-up. Hyperthyroidism patients were aged 18 to 65 years and newly diagnosed, with disease duration of less than 2 months. Any patient with an uncontrolled infection, another autoimmune disease, pregnancy or lactation was excluded. Diagnoses relied on clinical symptoms, serum thyroxine and TRAb, thyroid ultrasound and orbital computed tomography. Ficoll-Paque density gradient centrifugation was used to isolate PBMCs from 8 to 10 ml of fresh peripheral blood. Trizol reagent was used to extract total RNA, and RNA quality was then checked on an Agilent 2100 Bioanalyzer. A remark on this clonotype: Its antigen remains undetermined. Base qualities are not recorded, but no much larger clone differs from it by a single base.

Sequenced input: blood. This receptor was obtained from a woman aged 60 to 75 with Graves' hyperthyroidism. The sequence links TRBV6-5 to TRBJ1-2; the D gene is perhaps TRBD1, on 6 matching bases. CDR3 loop: CASSYSTGGGYGYTF. The nucleotide sequence reads as follows: TGTGCCAGCAGTTACTCGACAGGTGGGGGCTATGGCTACACCTTC.